The 18 T cell receptor beta chains below all came from one sample that was sequenced in a study of blood T cell repertoires in COVID-19. The assay was immunoSEQ multiplex PCR, and TCRdb's table has in-frame clones only and misses some. Of 120,000 or so clones listed, 65% to 85% are singletons. The material sequenced was peripheral blood. Receptors originate from a man aged 80 or over with active or convalescent COVID-19.

This clone is a singleton in its sample. This rearrangement joins TRBV28 to TRBJ2-7, with 12 bases aligning to TRBD1. The CDR3 spans 15 residues. Trimming at V came to 2 bases and at J to 6 bases, leaving 5 bases not matched to a gene. Germline CDR1 MDHEN, CDR2 SYDVKM. Here the CDR3 DNA reads TGTGCCAGCAGTTTAGTGGGACAGGGGGCATTCGAGCAGTACTTC. Protein: CASSLVGQGAFEQYF.

J is TRBJ2-1 and V is TRBV6-2 or TRBV6-3, with TRBD1 as a possible D gene (5 bases). The CDR3 is 16 amino acids. Germline CDR1 MNHEY, CDR2 SVGEGT. Trimming stripped 0 bases from V and 7 bases from J, with 16 bases between. CDR3 bases: TGTGCCAGCAGTTACTCGATACGGTTGGGGCTGAATGAGCAGTTCTTC. Protein: CASSYSIRLGLNEQFF.

This clone was found a few times. This sequence joins TRBV6-2 or TRBV6-3 and TRBJ2-3, with D possibly being TRBD2 (5 bases). V was cut by 6 bases and J by 2 bases, with 12 bases left in between. The germline CDR1 and CDR2 sequences are MNHEY and SVGEGT. CDR3 length equals 14 residues. The CDR3, as DNA: TGTGCCAGCAGCCGGCGTCGGGACACAGATACGCAGTATTTT. Translated, it gives CASSRRRDTDTQYF.

This chain uses TRBV28 with TRBJ1-6; perhaps TRBD1 as D (5 bases). CDR1 and CDR2 (germline): MDHEN, SYDVKM. The V and J ends lost 7 bases and 13 bases respectively, with 20 bases between them. The CDR3 totals 14 residues. CDR3 coding DNA: TGTGCCAGCACCACCGGGGGAAGGTCCTCCCCCCTCCACTTT. Its protein product is CASTTGGRSSPLHF.

This clone was seen only once. The chain employs TRBV7-2 and TRBJ1-2, with D unresolved. Trimming stripped 3 bases from V and 7 bases from J, with 12 bases between. Germline V gives CDR1 SGHTA, CDR2 FQGNSA. The CDR3 totals 13 residues. The DNA of the CDR3 is TGTGCCAGCAGCTTTATAAGGGAGGGTGGCTACACCTTC. Translating gives CASSFIREGGYTF.

This rearrangement joins TRBV11-2 to TRBJ2-2; 7 positions match TRBD2. From germline, CDR1 is SGHAT and CDR2 FQNNGV. J was trimmed by 6 bases and V by 9 bases; bases with no gene match: 10. The CDR3 sequence is 14 residues long. CDR3 nucleotides: TGTGCCAGGCGCGGGGAGAGCGGGGCCGGGGAGCTGTTTTTT. It codes for CARRGESGAGELFF.

The V call is TRBV18, the J call TRBJ2-2; D is unclear. Germline-derived CDR1 and CDR2 are KGHSH and LQKENI. With 6 bases removed from V and 4 bases from J, the gap between germline ends came to 6 bases. This CDR3 spans 12 amino acids. The CDR3 DNA sequence: TGTGCCAGCTCCACGAGCACCGGGGAGCTGTTTTTT. The encoded protein is CASSTSTGELFF. The complete variable domain, with remaining parts taken from reference TRBV18 and TRBJ2-2, reads NAGVMQNPRHLVRRRGQEARLRCSPMKGHSHVYWYRQLPEEGLKFMVYLQKENIIDESGMPKERFSAEFPKEGPSILRIQQVVRGDSAAYFCASSTSTGELFFGEGSRLTVL.

This clone has just one count. This chain links TRBV21-1 with TRBJ2-5; TRBD1 is the table's D call and was not checked against the DNA. TRBV21-1 constitutes a pseudogene. The length of the CDR3 is 16 residues. CDR3 residues: CASGADLRGRWETQYF. DNA for the CDR3: TGTGCCAGCGGGGCCGACCTCAGGGGGCGCTGGGAGACCCAGTACTTC.

The J gene is TRBJ1-1, the V gene TRBV28; possible D gene TRBD1, 6 bases. V gave up 6 bases and J gave up 1 base, with 9 bases separating them. Germline CDR1 MDHEN, CDR2 SYDVKM. The CDR3 runs 13 residues. The CDR3 loop reads CASSLQGNTEAFF. CDR3 in DNA: TGTGCCAGCAGCCTACAGGGGAACACTGAAGCTTTCTTT.

The chain joins TRBV6-4 to TRBJ2-2, with TRBD1 identical over 7 bases. CDR1 is MRHNA, CDR2 SNTAGT, per germline. The V and J ends lost 6 bases and 4 bases, in that order; junction bases with no gene match: 2. The CDR3 sequence is 13 residues long. This CDR3 reads CASRGQSTGELFF. CDR3 sequence (DNA): TGTGCCAGCAGGGGACAGTCCACCGGGGAGCTGTTTTTT.

V gene TRBV7-7 combines with J gene TRBJ2-2; D may be TRBD1 (6 bases). Between the trimmed V and J ends, which lost 6 bases and 6 bases, there was a span of 11 bases. Germline lookup yields CDR1 SSHAT and CDR2 FNYEAQ (reference sequence). This CDR3 has 13 amino acids. The CDR3 sequence: CASSYRDSGELFF. CDR3 DNA sequence: TGTGCCAGCAGTTACAGGGATTCCGGGGAGCTGTTTTTT.

There are a few counts of this clone. The J gene is TRBJ1-5, the V gene TRBV19; D gene uncertain. This CDR3 spans 13 amino acids. Per germline, CDR1 LNHDA and CDR2 SQIVND (reference sequence). V lost 8 bases to trimming and J lost 7 bases, with 15 bases between them. For the CDR3, the DNA is TGTGCCAGTCAGATCGGGGTACGACAGCCCCAGCATTTT. Translation: CASQIGVRQPQHF. Full variable domain (outside the CDR3, taken from reference TRBV19 and TRBJ1-5): DGGITQSPKYLFRKEGQNVTLSCEQNLNHDAMYWYRQDPGQGLRLIYYSQIVNDFQKGDIAEGYSVSREKKESFPLTVTSAQKNPTAFYLCASQIGVRQPQHFGDGTRLSIL.

This clone has just one count. As DNA, the CDR3 is TGTGCCAGCAGTACATGGGACAGCGTGAACACTGAAGCTTTCTTT. It specifies CASSTWDSVNTEAFF. The genes are TRBV6-2 or TRBV6-3 and TRBJ1-1; 7 bases match TRBD1. In germline, CDR1 is MNHEY, CDR2 SVGEGT. Trimming at V came to 5 bases and at J to 0 bases, leaving 6 bases not matched to a gene. The CDR3 has 15 amino acids.

This chain uses TRBV9 with TRBJ1-3; D is ambiguous. There are 15 residues in the CDR3. In germline, CDR1 is SGDLS, CDR2 YYNGEE. The V gene lost 3 bases and the J gene lost 2 bases, with 12 bases spanning the gap. The CDR3 DNA reads TGTGCCAGCAGCGCCGGATCAGGTACTGGAAACACCATATATTTT. The encoded protein is CASSAGSGTGNTIYF.

DNA for the CDR3: TGTGCCAGTATGGGGGCGGTTACTAGCACAGATACGCAGTATTTT. Its translation is CASMGAVTSTDTQYF. The chain recombines TRBV19 with TRBJ2-3; TRBD1 might be the D (6 bases). The CDR3 is 15 amino acids. The ends were cut back, 7 bases at V and 0 bases at J, with 14 bases in the middle. Germline-derived CDR1 and CDR2 are LNHDA and SQIVND (reference sequence).

The chain joins TRBV4-1 to TRBJ2-5, with 8 bases that match TRBD2. V dropped 1 base and J dropped 5; count of bases not matched to a gene: 3. Germline V CDR1 and CDR2: MGHRA, YSYEKL. CDR3 size: 14 residues. The DNA for the CDR3 is TGCGCCAGCAGCCAAGGTAGCGGGGTGGAGACCCAGTACTTC. Translated: CASSQGSGVETQYF.

The sample holds many counts of this clone. The chain employs TRBV7-6 and TRBJ2-1, with 9 bases identical to TRBD2. Trimming took 2 bases from V and 7 from J; bases not matched to a gene: 6. The CDR3 runs to 15 residues. The germline gives CDR1 SGHVS, CDR2 FNYEAQ. The CDR3 region is CASSLMASGVNEQFF. The CDR3 DNA follows: TGTGCCAGCAGCTTAATGGCTAGCGGGGTTAATGAGCAGTTCTTC.

The J gene is TRBJ2-3, the V gene TRBV7-7; 7 bases are a match to TRBD1. Germline V gene data show CDR1 as SSHAT and CDR2 as FNYEAQ (reference sequence). V lost 5 bases to trimming and J lost 0 bases; unmatched junction nucleotides: 5. CDR3 length equals 15 residues. The CDR3 spells CASSRTGDSTDTQYF. The CDR3 DNA sequence: TGTGCCAGCAGCCGAACAGGGGATAGCACAGATACGCAGTATTTT.